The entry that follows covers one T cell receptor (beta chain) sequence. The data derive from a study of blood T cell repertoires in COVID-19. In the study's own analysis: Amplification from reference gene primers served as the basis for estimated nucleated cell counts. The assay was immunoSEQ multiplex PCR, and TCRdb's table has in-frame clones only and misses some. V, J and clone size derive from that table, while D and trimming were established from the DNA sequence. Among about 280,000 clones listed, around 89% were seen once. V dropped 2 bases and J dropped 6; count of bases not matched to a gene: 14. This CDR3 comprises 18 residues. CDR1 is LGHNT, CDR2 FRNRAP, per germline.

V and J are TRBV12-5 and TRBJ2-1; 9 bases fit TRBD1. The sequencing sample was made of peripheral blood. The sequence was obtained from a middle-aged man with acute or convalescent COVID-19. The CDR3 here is CASGLPPRQGGRGNEQFF. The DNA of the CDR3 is TGTGCTAGTGGTTTGCCCCCCCGACAGGGGGGTAGAGGCAATGAGCAGTTCTTC.